Shown below are 16 T cell receptor beta chains from a single sample sequenced in a study of a mutant IDH1 vaccine in newly diagnosed glioma (dated by TCRdb to 2020 to 2023). For these receptors, no antigen is known. The library was made by the immunoSEQ multiplex PCR assay. The clones in this table, taken by TCRdb from immuneACCESS, are in-frame only. Not every clone is retained; where verified, under half of the shortfall comes from an unresolved V gene, and the cause of the rest is unknown. Here the sample has approximately 67,000 clones; over 75% occur a single time. The biggest ten clones account for about an eighth of the sample. The time point label on this specimen signifies: week 23, last vaccination. Each vaccine dose, consisting of 300 ug of a 20-mer mutant IDH1 peptide in Montanide, was administered subcutaneously with topical imiquimod. Sequencing was performed on PBMCs, taken from a glioma patient whose treatment included an IDH1 peptide vaccine. The receptors were gathered from a man aged 18 to 29 with glioma.

This chain links TRBV5-1 with TRBJ1-1; no reliable D call. This CDR3 contains 15 residues. Germline assignment: CDR1 SGHRS and CDR2 YFSETQ. The V gene lost 4 bases and the J gene lost 0 bases, with 13 bases spanning the gap. This CDR3 reads CASSRDGRMNTEAFF. Written as DNA, the CDR3 is TGCGCCAGCAGCCGAGACGGGAGAATGAACACTGAAGCTTTCTTT.

The CDR3 loop reads CASNFGGRDLYGYTF. The CDR3 DNA sequence: TGTGCCAGTAATTTCGGGGGCCGGGACCTCTATGGCTACACCTTC. The chain links TRBV19 to TRBJ1-2, with a weak D call TRBD1 (6 bases). Trimming pared 7 bases from V and 4 bases from J, leaving 19 bases between. This CDR3 region has 15 residues. CDR1 and CDR2 (germline): LNHDA, SQIVND (reference sequence).

The chain employs TRBV5-8 and TRBJ2-7; maybe TRBD2 (5 bases). Germline CDR1 reads SGHTS; CDR2 reads YDEGEE. The V end was cut by 0 bases, the J end by 3 bases, with 13 bases between. There are 15 residues in the CDR3. CDR3 region: CASSLAPSDYYEQYF. As DNA, the CDR3 is TGTGCCAGCAGCTTGGCCCCAAGCGACTACTACGAGCAGTACTTC.

This chain uses TRBV9 with TRBJ1-2, with no clear D. V was pared by 0 bases and J by 1 base, with 4 bases between. Germline V CDR1 and CDR2: SGDLS, YYNGEE. The CDR3 has 13 amino acids. The CDR3 DNA sequence: TGTGCCAGCAGCGTAGCAGATAACTATGGCTACACCTTC. Amino acids: CASSVADNYGYTF.

The chain recombines TRBV7-2 with TRBJ1-3; D is unresolved. Looked up from germline, CDR1 is SGHTA and CDR2 is FQGNSA. The CDR3 sequence is 16 residues long. V lost 1 base and J lost 0, with 10 bases in between. CDR3 residues: CASSLDWSSSGNTIYF. As DNA, the CDR3 is TGTGCCAGCAGCTTAGACTGGTCTAGCTCTGGAAACACCATATATTTT.

V usage is TRBV30 and J usage is TRBJ1-5, with 7 nucleotides matching TRBD1. There are 15 residues in the CDR3. Per germline, CDR1 GTSNPN and CDR2 SVGIG (reference sequence). V shed 2 bases, J shed 5 bases, and the junction held 9 bases outside the gene matches. The CDR3 protein is CAWSTDRERDQPQHF. The CDR3 DNA reads as TGTGCCTGGAGTACTGACAGGGAGAGGGATCAGCCCCAGCATTTT.

The V call is TRBV6-1, the J call TRBJ1-5; D not certain. V lost 6 bases and J lost 5, with 14 bases in between. Germline-derived CDR1 and CDR2 are MNHNS and SASEGT. The CDR3 length is 14 residues. The CDR3 DNA reads TGTGCCAGCAGAGTGCAAAGGGCTGATCAGCCCCAGCATTTT. Its protein is CASRVQRADQPQHF.

This clone has just one count. The chain recombines TRBV5-4 with TRBJ1-4; D is unclear. The germline gives CDR1 SGHNT, CDR2 YYREEE (reference sequence). The ends were cut back, 0 bases at V and 4 bases at J, with 10 bases in the middle. The CDR3 spans 15 residues. The CDR3 coding sequence is TGTGCCAGCAGCTTGGGAGGCGTTAGTAATGAAAAACTGTTTTTT. This translates into CASSLGGVSNEKLFF. The variable domain in full, completed from reference TRBV5-4 and TRBJ1-4, reads ETGVTQSPTHLIKTRGQQVTLRCSSQSGHNTVSWYQQALGQGPQFIFQYYREEENGRGNFPPRFSGLQFPNYSSELNVNALELDDSALYLCASSLGGVSNEKLFFGSGTQLSVL.

This clone was observed a few times. This chain joins TRBV18 and TRBJ1-1; perhaps TRBD1 as D (6 bases). Germline V gene lookup returns CDR1 KGHSH and CDR2 LQKENI. Deletions cut 1 base from V and 3 bases from J, with 12 bases between. The CDR3 length is 15 residues. DNA of the CDR3: TGTGCCAGCTCACCACAGACAGGAAGGGACACTGAAGCTTTCTTT. It encodes CASSPQTGRDTEAFF.

The chain recombines TRBV4-3 with TRBJ2-3; D may correspond to TRBD1 or TRBD2 (5 bases each). There are 17 residues in the CDR3. Germline V gene sequence: CDR1 LGHNA, CDR2 YSLEER. Trimming shortened V by 4 bases and J by 0 bases, and 17 bases separated the two germline ends. The CDR3 nucleotides are TGCGCCAGCAGCCTCATGAGGGGCGGGTTAAGCACAGATACGCAGTATTTT. Its protein is CASSLMRGGLSTDTQYF.

The chain has TRBV7-9 and TRBJ2-6; D may correspond to TRBD1 or TRBD2 (6 bases each). CDR3 length: 14 amino acids. V was trimmed by 0 bases and J by 11 bases, leaving 11 bases between them. The germline CDR1 and CDR2 sequences are SEHNR and FQNEAQ (reference sequence). The CDR3 DNA reads as TGTGCCAGCAGCTTAGCACAGGGAGGACACGTCCTGACTTTC. As protein: CASSLAQGGHVLTF.

The genes are TRBV7-2 and TRBJ1-4; 7 bases are a match to TRBD1. The V and J ends lost 3 bases and 3 bases, in that order; junction bases with no gene match: 7. CDR3 length: 16 residues. Germline V gene lookup returns CDR1 SGHTA and CDR2 FQGNSA. CDR3 sequence reads: CASSLSGTVSNEKLFF. CDR3 in DNA: TGTGCCAGCAGCTTGAGCGGGACAGTTTCTAATGAAAAACTGTTTTTT.

The chain couples TRBV10-3 to TRBJ2-2; 12 nucleotides match TRBD2. The germline V gene has CDR1 ENHRY and CDR2 SYGVKD. The V segment lost 6 bases and the J segment 2 bases; nucleotides outside the gene matches: 4. The CDR3 has 16 residues. The CDR3 nucleotides are TGTGCCATCAGCGGAGGACTAGCGGGAAACACCGGGGAGCTGTTTTTT. Protein sequence: CAISGGLAGNTGELFF.

This chain's CDR3 is CASSQDRGTGGYGYTF. The CDR3 DNA is TGCGCCAGCAGCCAAGATAGAGGAACCGGGGGCTATGGCTACACCTTC. The gene calls are TRBV4-3 and TRBJ1-2; tentative D call: TRBD1 (5 bases). Germline CDR1 is LGHNA and CDR2 is YSLEER. Trimming stripped 0 bases from V and 4 bases from J, with 15 bases between. CDR3 size: 16 residues.

The rearrangement joins TRBV2 to TRBJ1-1; a possible D gene is TRBD1 (6 bases). CDR1 and CDR2 (germline): SNHLY, FYNNEI. This CDR3 spans 17 amino acids. V was clipped by 2 bases and J by 1 base, with 17 bases between them. The CDR3 sequence: CASSENRLGHKNTEAFF. The CDR3 nucleotides read TGTGCCAGCAGTGAAAATCGCTTGGGACACAAGAACACTGAAGCTTTCTTT.

The chain combines TRBV18 with TRBJ2-3; the D gene is possibly TRBD2 (6 bases). The CDR3 is 15 residues long. Germline lookup yields CDR1 KGHSH and CDR2 LQKENI. V shed 5 bases and J shed 0 bases, with 12 bases lying between them. This CDR3 reads CASSRSRGSTDTQYF. In DNA form, the CDR3 reads TGTGCCAGCTCAAGGTCTCGGGGGAGCACAGATACGCAGTATTTT.